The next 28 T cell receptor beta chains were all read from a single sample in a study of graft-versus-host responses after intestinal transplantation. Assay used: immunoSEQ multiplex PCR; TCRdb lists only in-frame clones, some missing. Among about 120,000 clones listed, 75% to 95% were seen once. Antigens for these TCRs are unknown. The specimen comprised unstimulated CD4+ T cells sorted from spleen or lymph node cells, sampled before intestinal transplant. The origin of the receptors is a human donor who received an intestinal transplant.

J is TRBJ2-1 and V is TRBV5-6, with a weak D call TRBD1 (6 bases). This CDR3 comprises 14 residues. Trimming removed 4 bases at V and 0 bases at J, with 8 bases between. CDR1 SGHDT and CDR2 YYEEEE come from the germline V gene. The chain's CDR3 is CASSRTASYNEQFF. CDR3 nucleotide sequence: TGTGCCAGCAGCCGGACAGCCTCCTACAATGAGCAGTTCTTC. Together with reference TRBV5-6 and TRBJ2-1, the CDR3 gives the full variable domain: DAGVTQSPTHLIKTRGQQVTLRCSPKSGHDTVSWYQQALGQGPQFIFQYYEEEERQRGNFPDRFSGHQFPNYSSELNVNALLLGDSALYLCASSRTASYNEQFFGPGTRLTVL.

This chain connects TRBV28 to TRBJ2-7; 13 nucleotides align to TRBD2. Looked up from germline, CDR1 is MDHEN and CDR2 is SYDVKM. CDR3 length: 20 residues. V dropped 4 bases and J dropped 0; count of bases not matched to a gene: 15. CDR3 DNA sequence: TGTGCCAGCAGTTACGCTAGACCAGGACTAGCGGGAGCCTTCTCCTACGAGCAGTACTTC. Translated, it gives CASSYARPGLAGAFSYEQYF.

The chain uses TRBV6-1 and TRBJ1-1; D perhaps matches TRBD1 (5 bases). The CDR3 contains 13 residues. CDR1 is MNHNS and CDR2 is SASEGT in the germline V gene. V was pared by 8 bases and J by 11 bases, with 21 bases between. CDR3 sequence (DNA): TGTGCCAGCCCCCCCGTAGGGAGGGGTTGGGCTTTCTTT. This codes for CASPPVGRGWAFF.

In nucleotides, the CDR3 is TGTGCTAGTGGCACGGGACAGGGGAGCAATGAGCAGTTCTTC. Translating it yields CASGTGQGSNEQFF. The chain links TRBV12-5 to TRBJ2-1, with 10 bases identical to TRBD1. V lost 6 bases, J lost 6 bases, and 5 bases stayed unmatched. The CDR3 has 14 residues. Germline CDR1 is LGHNT and CDR2 is FRNRAP.

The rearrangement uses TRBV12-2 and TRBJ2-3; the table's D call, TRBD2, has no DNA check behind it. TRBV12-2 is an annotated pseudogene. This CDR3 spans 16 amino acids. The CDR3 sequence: CASRQKERGSTDTQYF. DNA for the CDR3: TGTGCAAGTCGCCAAAAGGAACGCGGGAGCACAGATACGCAGTATTTT.

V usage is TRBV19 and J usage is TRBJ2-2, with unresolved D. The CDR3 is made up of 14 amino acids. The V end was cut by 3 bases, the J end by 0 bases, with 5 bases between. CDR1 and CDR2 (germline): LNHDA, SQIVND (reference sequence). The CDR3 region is CASSIRANTGELFF. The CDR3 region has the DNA TGTGCCAGTAGTATTCGGGCGAACACCGGGGAGCTGTTTTTT.

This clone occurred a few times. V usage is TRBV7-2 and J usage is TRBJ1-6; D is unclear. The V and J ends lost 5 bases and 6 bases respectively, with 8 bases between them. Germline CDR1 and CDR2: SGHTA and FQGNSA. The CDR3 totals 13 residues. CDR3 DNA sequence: TGTGCCAGCAGCCTACGACTTAATTCACCCCTCCACTTT. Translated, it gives CASSLRLNSPLHF. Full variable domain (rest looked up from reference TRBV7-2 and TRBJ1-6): GAGVSQSPSNKVTEKGKDVELRCDPISGHTALYWYRQSLGQGLEFLIYFQGNSAPDKSGLPSDRFSAERTGGSVSTLTIQRTQQEDSAVYLCASSLRLNSPLHFGNGTRLTVT.

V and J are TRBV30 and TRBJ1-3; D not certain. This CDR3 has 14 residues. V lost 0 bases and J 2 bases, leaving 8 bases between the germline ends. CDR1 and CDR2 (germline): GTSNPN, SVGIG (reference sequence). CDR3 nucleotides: TGTGCCTGGAGTGTCGGTGGGCCTGGAAACACCATATATTTT. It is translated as CAWSVGGPGNTIYF.

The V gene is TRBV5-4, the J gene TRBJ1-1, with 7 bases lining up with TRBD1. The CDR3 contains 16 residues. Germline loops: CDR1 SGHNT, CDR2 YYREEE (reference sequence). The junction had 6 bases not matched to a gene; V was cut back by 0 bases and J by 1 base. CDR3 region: CASSLGFRDRNTEAFF. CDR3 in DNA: TGTGCCAGCAGCTTGGGGTTTCGGGACAGGAACACTGAAGCTTTCTTT.

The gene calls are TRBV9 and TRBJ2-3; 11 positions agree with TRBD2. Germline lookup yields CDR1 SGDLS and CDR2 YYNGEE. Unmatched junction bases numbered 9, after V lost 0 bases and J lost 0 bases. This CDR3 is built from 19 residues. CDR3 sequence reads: CASSVGLAGGPVSTDTQYF. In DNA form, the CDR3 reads TGTGCCAGCAGCGTAGGTCTAGCGGGGGGCCCGGTTAGCACAGATACGCAGTATTTT.

The CDR3 loop reads CASSLQGGSGNTIYF. Written as DNA, the CDR3 is TGTGCCAGCAGCTTACAGGGGGGGTCTGGAAACACCATATATTTT. The chain is built from TRBV5-4 and TRBJ1-3; 8 bases map to TRBD1. J was trimmed by 1 base and V by 2 bases; bases with no gene match: 2. From germline, CDR1 is SGHNT and CDR2 YYREEE (reference sequence). The CDR3 extends over 15 amino acids.

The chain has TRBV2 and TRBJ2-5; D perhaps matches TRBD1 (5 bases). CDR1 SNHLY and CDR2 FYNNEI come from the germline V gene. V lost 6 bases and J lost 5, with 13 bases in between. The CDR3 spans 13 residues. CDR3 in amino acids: CASRLGVWETQYF. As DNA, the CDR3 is TGTGCCAGCAGGCTAGGGGTTTGGGAGACCCAGTACTTC.

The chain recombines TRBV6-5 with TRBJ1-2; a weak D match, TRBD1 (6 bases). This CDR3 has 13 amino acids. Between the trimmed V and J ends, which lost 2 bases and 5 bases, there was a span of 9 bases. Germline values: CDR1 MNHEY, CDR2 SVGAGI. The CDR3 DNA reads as TGTGCCAGCAGTTACCAGCAGGGGTATGGCTACACCTTC. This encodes CASSYQQGYGYTF.

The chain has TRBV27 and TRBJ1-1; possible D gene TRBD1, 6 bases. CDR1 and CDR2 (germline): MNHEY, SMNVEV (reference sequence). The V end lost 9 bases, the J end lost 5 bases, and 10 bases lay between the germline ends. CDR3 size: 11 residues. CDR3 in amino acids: CASRRGTEAFF. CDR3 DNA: TGTGCCAGTAGAAGGGGGACTGAAGCTTTCTTT.

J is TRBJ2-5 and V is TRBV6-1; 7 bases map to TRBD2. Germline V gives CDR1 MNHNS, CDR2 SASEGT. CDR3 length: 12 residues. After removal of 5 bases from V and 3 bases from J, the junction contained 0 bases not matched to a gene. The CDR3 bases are TGTGCCAGCAGTAGCGGGAAAGAGACCCAGTACTTC. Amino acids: CASSSGKETQYF.

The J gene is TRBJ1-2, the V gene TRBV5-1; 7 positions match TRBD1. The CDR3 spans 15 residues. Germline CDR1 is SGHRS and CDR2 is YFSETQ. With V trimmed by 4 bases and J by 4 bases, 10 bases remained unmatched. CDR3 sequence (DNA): TGCGCCAGCAGCCTCACCCGGGACAGTCTCTATGGCTACACCTTC. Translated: CASSLTRDSLYGYTF. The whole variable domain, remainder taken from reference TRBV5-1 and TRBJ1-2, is KAGVTQTPRYLIKTRGQQVTLSCSPISGHRSVSWYQQTPGQGLQFLFEYFSETQRNKGNFPGRFSGRQFSNSRSEMNVSTLELGDSALYLCASSLTRDSLYGYTFGSGTRLTVV.

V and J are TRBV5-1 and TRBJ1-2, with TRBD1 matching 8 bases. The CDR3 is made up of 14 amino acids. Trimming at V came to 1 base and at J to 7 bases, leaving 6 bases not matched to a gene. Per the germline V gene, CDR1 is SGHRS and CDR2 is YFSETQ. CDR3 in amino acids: CASSLYRTGSGYTF. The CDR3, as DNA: TGCGCCAGCAGCTTGTATCGGACAGGGTCTGGCTACACCTTC.

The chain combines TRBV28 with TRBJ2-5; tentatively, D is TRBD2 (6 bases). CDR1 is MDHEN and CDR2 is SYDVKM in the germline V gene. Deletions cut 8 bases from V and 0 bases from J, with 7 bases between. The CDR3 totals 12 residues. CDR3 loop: CASGGNQETQYF. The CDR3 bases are TGTGCCAGCGGCGGGAACCAAGAGACCCAGTACTTC.

CDR3 DNA sequence: TGCGCCAGCAACCGGGACACCGAGCAGTTCTTC. Protein sequence: CASNRDTEQFF. The rearrangement joins TRBV5-1 to TRBJ2-1; D is perhaps TRBD1 (6 bases). Germline CDR1 and CDR2: SGHRS and YFSETQ. V was clipped by 6 bases and J by 10 bases, with 11 bases between them. This CDR3 has 11 residues.

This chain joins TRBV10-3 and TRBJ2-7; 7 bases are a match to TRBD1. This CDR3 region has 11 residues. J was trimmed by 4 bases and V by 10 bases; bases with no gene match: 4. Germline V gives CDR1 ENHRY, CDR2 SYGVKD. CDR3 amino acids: CASGDSYEQYF. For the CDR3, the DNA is TGTGCCAGTGGGGACAGTTACGAGCAGTACTTC.

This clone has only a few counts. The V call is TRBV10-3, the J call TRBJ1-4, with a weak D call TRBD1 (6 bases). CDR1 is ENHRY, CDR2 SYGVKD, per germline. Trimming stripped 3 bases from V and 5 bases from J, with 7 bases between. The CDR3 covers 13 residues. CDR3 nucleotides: TGTGCCATCAGTGATAGGGGGAATGAAAAACTGTTTTTT. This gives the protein CAISDRGNEKLFF.

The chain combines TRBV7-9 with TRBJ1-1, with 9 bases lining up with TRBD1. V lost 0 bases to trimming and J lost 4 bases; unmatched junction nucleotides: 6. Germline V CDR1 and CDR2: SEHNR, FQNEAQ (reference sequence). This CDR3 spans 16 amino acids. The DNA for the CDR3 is TGTGCCAGCAGCTTAGCAACAGGGGGCGTAAGCACTGAAGCTTTCTTT. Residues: CASSLATGGVSTEAFF.

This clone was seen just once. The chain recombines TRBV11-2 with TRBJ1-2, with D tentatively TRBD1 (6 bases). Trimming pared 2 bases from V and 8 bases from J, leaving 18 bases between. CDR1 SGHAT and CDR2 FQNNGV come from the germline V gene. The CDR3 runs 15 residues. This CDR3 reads CASSLRGTPGGGYTF. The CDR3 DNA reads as TGTGCCAGCAGCTTAAGGGGGACCCCGGGGGGGGGCTACACCTTC.

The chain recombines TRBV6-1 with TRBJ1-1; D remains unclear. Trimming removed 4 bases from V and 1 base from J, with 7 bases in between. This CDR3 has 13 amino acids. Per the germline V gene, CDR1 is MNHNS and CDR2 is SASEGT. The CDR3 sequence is CASSARGNTEAFF. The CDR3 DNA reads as TGTGCCAGCAGTGCCCGGGGGAACACTGAAGCTTTCTTT.

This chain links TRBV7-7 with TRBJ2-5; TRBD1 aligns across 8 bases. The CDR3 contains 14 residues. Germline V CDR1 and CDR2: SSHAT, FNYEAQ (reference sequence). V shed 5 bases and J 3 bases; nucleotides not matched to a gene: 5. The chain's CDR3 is CASSPTGGKETQYF. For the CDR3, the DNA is TGTGCCAGCAGCCCCACAGGGGGGAAAGAGACCCAGTACTTC.

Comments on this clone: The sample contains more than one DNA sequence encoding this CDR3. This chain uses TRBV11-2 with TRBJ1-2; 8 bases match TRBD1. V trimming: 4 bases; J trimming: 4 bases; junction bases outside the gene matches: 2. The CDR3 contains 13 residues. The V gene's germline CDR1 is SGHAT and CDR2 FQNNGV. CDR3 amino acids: CASSSDRVYGYTF. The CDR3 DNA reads TGTGCCAGCAGCTCGGACAGGGTCTATGGCTACACCTTC.

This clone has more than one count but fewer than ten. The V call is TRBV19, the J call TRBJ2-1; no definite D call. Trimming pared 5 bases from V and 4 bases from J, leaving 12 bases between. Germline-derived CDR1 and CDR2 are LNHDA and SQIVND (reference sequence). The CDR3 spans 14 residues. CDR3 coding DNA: TGTGCCAGTAGTGCGGCGGCCCTATACAATGAGCAGTTCTTC. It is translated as CASSAAALYNEQFF.

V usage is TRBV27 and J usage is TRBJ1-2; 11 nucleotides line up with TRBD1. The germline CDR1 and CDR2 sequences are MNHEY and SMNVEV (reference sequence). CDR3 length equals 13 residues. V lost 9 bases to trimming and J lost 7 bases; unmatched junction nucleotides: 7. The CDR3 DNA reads TGTGCCAGACCCCGGACAGGGGGCGGTGGCTACACCTTC. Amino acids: CARPRTGGGGYTF.